Listed here are 15 T cell receptor beta chains from one sample, sequenced in a study of early T cells in non-severe SARS-CoV-2 infection. TCRdb re-called the 5' RACE reads through MiXCR, storing one row per CDR3 protein. The table includes 25,000 to 35,000 distinct CDR3 sequences, around 5.8% detected once. Sequenced material: whole blood. These receptors all come from an adult who was a healthcare worker with PCR-confirmed SARS-CoV-2 infection or an uninfected control (not recorded which).

The chain recombines TRBV6-2 or TRBV6-3 with TRBJ2-1; D remains ambiguous. This CDR3 has 11 amino acids. Germline-derived CDR1 and CDR2 are MNHEY and SVGEGT. The V end was cut by 5 bases, the J end by 9 bases, with 8 bases between. The CDR3 DNA is TGTGCCAGCAGTCGAGCAGGTGAGCAGTTCTTC. Residues: CASSRAGEQFF.

This clonotype was seen at least ten times. The rearrangement uses TRBV11-2 and TRBJ1-4; D call uncertain. The CDR3 runs to 21 residues. Trimming stripped 0 bases from V and 4 bases from J, with 27 bases between. Germline V lookup: CDR1 SGHAT, CDR2 FQNNGV. CDR3 coding DNA: TGTGCCAGCAGCTTAGAATATCTCCTCGGCAGATCCGGCGAGAATAATGAAAAACTGTTTTTT. Translation: CASSLEYLLGRSGENNEKLFF.

This clonotype has a count of ten or more. V gene TRBV20-1 combines with J gene TRBJ2-5, with no clear D. The germline V gene encodes CDR1 DFQATT and CDR2 SNEGSKA (reference sequence). This CDR3 has 13 amino acids. Deletions cut 4 bases from V and 7 bases from J, with 16 bases between. The CDR3 is CSATSLASGTQYF. In DNA, the CDR3 is TGCAGTGCTACCAGCCTTGCCTCTGGGACCCAGTACTTC.

This clonotype was counted at least ten times. V is TRBV12-3 or TRBV12-4 and J is TRBJ2-1; D is uncertain. The CDR3 extends over 13 amino acids. V gave up 2 bases and J gave up 9 bases, with 11 bases separating them. In DNA, the CDR3 is TGTGCCAGCAGTTTAAAGGGCGATACTGAGCAGTTCTTC. Translation: CASSLKGDTEQFF.

This clonotype showed up many times. This rearrangement joins TRBV3-1 to TRBJ2-5; D remains unclear. CDR1 is LGHDT and CDR2 is YNNKEL in the germline V gene (reference sequence). This CDR3 comprises 16 residues. V gave up 2 bases and J gave up 4 bases, with 17 bases separating them. The DNA for the CDR3 is TGTGCCAGCAGCCAAAAAACGCTGGCAGCACGAGAGACCCAGTACTTC. Its protein product is CASSQKTLAARETQYF.

This clonotype was recorded many times. CDR3 sequence reads: CSARDSYEQYV. CDR3 nucleotide sequence: TGCAGTGCTAGAGACTCCTACGAGCAGTACGTC. V usage is TRBV20-1 and J usage is TRBJ2-7; no definite D call. The CDR3 is made up of 11 amino acids. Germline CDR1 DFQATT, CDR2 SNEGSKA (reference sequence). V gave up 0 bases and J gave up 0 bases, with 0 bases separating them.

The J gene is TRBJ2-7, the V gene TRBV7-9; D possibly matches TRBD1 or TRBD2 (6 bases each). V was pared by 1 base and J by 7 bases, with 11 bases between. This CDR3 region has 13 residues. Germline CDR1 and CDR2: SEHNR and FQNEAQ (reference sequence). For the CDR3, the DNA is TGTGCCAGCAGCTTAGGCGGAGGGGGGGAGCAGTACTTC. Translation gives CASSLGGGGEQYF.

A word on this clonotype: This sequence may be a read error, since a much larger clone differs from it by one base. It is likely a read error, because the conserved phenylalanine at the end of the CDR3 is missing. The DNA is left out, because the CDR3 cannot be placed on it with certainty; the CDR3 is given as TCRdb lists it. The V and J genes are TRBV12-3 or TRBV12-4 and TRBJ2-7. The CDR3 spans 11 residues, counting both ends. This chain's CDR3 is CASTFGDRKYS.

This clonotype was detected many times. The chain employs TRBV27 and TRBJ2-1; TRBD2 aligns across 7 bases. Germline trimming cut 3 bases from V and 6 bases from J; bases unmatched to any gene: 2. The CDR3 covers 13 residues. Germline-derived CDR1 and CDR2 are MNHEY and SMNVEV (reference sequence). The CDR3 coding sequence is TGTGCCAGCAGTTTGGCGGGAGCCAATGAGCAGTTCTTC. It codes for CASSLAGANEQFF.

This clonotype was detected only a few times. V and J are TRBV20-1 and TRBJ2-3; TRBD1 or TRBD2 may be the D gene (5 bases each). This CDR3 is built from 16 residues. Trimming removed 1 base from V and 2 bases from J, with 16 bases in between. The germline gives CDR1 DFQATT, CDR2 SNEGSKA (reference sequence). The DNA of the CDR3 is TGCAGTGCTAGAGGGCCCCCGGGACGGGTCACAGATACGCAGTATTTT. Translation gives CSARGPPGRVTDTQYF.

At least ten counts were recorded for this clonotype. This sequence joins TRBV2 and TRBJ2-1, with 7 bases aligning to TRBD1. Germline loops: CDR1 SNHLY, CDR2 FYNNEI. V dropped 6 bases and J dropped 4; count of bases not matched to a gene: 9. CDR3 size: 15 residues. The CDR3 spells CASRDRDSLYNEQFF. In DNA, the CDR3 is TGTGCCAGCAGAGACCGGGACAGCCTATACAATGAGCAGTTCTTC.

This clonotype has a count of ten or more. The chain uses TRBV7-9 and TRBJ2-7; TRBD2 aligns across 7 bases. The CDR3 runs to 14 residues. Per germline, CDR1 SEHNR and CDR2 FQNEAQ (reference sequence). V lost 5 bases and J lost 2; bases outside the gene matches: 6. The CDR3: CASSATSDPYEQYF. CDR3 in DNA: TGTGCCAGCAGCGCCACTAGCGACCCCTACGAGCAGTACTTC.

The chain is built from TRBV10-3 and TRBJ2-1; D ambiguous. V was shortened by 3 bases and J by 7 bases, with 4 bases between the two germline ends. Germline CDR1 ENHRY, CDR2 SYGVKD. There are 11 residues in the CDR3. DNA for the CDR3: TGTGCCATCAGTGATCGTAATGAGCAGTTCTTC. This translates into CAISDRNEQFF.

This clonotype was counted many times. This rearrangement joins TRBV4-3 to TRBJ2-5; D is perhaps TRBD1 or TRBD2 (6 bases each). The CDR3 sequence is 13 residues long. The V gene's germline CDR1 is LGHNA and CDR2 YSLEER. V lost 8 bases to trimming and J lost 9 bases, with 19 bases between them. CDR3: CASGGTTGVAQYF. DNA of the CDR3: TGCGCCAGCGGCGGGACAACCGGAGTGGCCCAGTACTTC.

Ten or more counts support this clonotype. The chain is built from TRBV27 and TRBJ2-2, with D perhaps matching TRBD1 (5 bases). V was pared by 5 bases and J by 5 bases, with 9 bases between. There are 13 residues in the CDR3. Germline V gene sequence: CDR1 MNHEY, CDR2 SMNVEV (reference sequence). Here the CDR3 reads CASSVTVTGELFF. For the CDR3, the DNA is TGTGCCAGCAGTGTGACAGTTACCGGGGAGCTGTTTTTT.